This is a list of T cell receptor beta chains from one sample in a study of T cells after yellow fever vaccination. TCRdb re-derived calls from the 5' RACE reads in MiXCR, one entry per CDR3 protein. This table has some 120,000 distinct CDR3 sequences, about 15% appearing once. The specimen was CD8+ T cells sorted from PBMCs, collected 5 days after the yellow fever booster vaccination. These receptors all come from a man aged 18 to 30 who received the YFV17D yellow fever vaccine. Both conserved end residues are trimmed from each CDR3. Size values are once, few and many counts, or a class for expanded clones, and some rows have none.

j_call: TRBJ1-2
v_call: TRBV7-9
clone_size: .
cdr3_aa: ASSLNGGDYDIDGYT

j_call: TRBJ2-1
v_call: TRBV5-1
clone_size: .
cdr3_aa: ASSWSRTSGGANEQF

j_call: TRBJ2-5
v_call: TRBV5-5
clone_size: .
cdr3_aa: ASSLTGGGVGQETQY

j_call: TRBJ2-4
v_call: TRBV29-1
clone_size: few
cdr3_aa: SVDGDLGAKNIQY

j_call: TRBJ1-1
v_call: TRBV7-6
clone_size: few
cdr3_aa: ASSYRPGGAVLAF

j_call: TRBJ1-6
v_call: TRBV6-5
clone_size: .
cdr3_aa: ASSYEGQLSTLH

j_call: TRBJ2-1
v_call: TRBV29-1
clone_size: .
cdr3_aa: SVDGKGLGQF

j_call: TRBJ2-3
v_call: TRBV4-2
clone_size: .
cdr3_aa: ASSLTSTTSTDTQY

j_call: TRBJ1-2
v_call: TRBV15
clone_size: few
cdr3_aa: ATSRDRANYGYT

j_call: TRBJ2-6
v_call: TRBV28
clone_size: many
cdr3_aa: ATSGRDSGANVLT

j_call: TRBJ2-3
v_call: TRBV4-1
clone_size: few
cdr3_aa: ASYPETGSWPDTQY

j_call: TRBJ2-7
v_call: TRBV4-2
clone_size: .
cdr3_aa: ASSRGQMVEYEQY

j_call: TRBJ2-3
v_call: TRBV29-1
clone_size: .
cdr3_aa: SVDGTSGATDTQY

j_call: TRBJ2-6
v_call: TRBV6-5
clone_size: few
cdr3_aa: ASSAGPSGANVLT

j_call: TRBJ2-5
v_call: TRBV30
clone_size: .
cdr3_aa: AWRGPVETQY

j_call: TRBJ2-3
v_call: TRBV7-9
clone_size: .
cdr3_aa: ASSQRTGYADTQY